These T cell receptor beta chains were read from a single sample in a study of blood T cells in healthy people across ages. TCRdb processed the 5' RACE reads anew with MiXCR; each CDR3 protein has one entry. The table shows about 1.8 million distinct CDR3 sequences, with roughly 52% occurring only once. The sequenced sample consisted of blood. All receptors come from a woman aged 40 to 50 in good health. CDR3s include the opening cysteine and the closing phenylalanine or tryptophan. The D gene is left open where the match is weak. Size is stated for part of the rows, as once, few or many counts, or as a class when the clone is expanded.

>TRBJ1-6|.|TRBV6-1|.
TGTGCCAGCAGTGATGTCTTTGGCAGGGGAAATTCACCCCTCCACTTT
CASSDVFGRGNSPLHF
>TRBJ2-5|TRBD2|TRBV5-1|.
TGCGCCAGCAGCTTGAAGAAGGGGAGGGAAGAGACCCAGTACTTC
CASSLKKGREETQYF
>TRBJ2-7|.|TRBV18|few
TGTGCCAGCTCACCAGCTCTAAGCTCCTACGAGCAGTACTTC
CASSPALSSYEQYF
>TRBJ2-1|.|TRBV20-1|few
TGCAGTGCTACTGAGGACTCCGCGATTAATGAGCAGTTCTTC
CSATEDSAINEQFF
>TRBJ1-5|.|TRBV20-1|.
TGCAGTGCACCTCGGGGGGTGACAAGCAATCAGCCCCAGCATTTT
CSAPRGVTSNQPQHF
>TRBJ2-3|.|TRBV20-1|.
TGCAGTGCTAGAAGGCGGGGGCCAAGCACAGATACGCAGTATTTT
CSARRRGPSTDTQYF
>TRBJ1-2|.|TRBV20-1|.
TGCAGTGCTTATTCAAGTTTCCCCTACACCTTC
CSAYSSFPYTF
>TRBJ1-2|.|TRBV29-1|few
TGCAGCGTTCGGAGTTCACGCAGCGCCCGTAACTATGGCTACACCTTC
CSVRSSRSARNYGYTF
>TRBJ1-2|.|TRBV27|.
TGTGCCAGCAGACGCCGGGACGGAGCCTATGGCTACACCTTC
CASRRRDGAYGYTF
>TRBJ1-4|.|TRBV6-5|.
TGTGCCAGCGGGGGTTTATACAAAAATGAAAAACTGTTTTTT
CASGGLYKNEKLFF
>TRBJ2-2|TRBD2|TRBV29-1|few
TGCAGCGTTGCCGGACTAGCGGGGGGAAGCAGGGAGCTGTTTTTT
CSVAGLAGGSRELFF
>TRBJ2-3|.|TRBV7-2|few
TGTGCCAGCAGCCCACCTGGAGGGTGGGATACGCAGTATTTT
CASSPPGGWDTQYF
>TRBJ2-5|.|TRBV6-1|.
TGTGCCTCGGGATGGCCCCCCCAAGAGACCCAGTACTTC
CASGWPPQETQYF
>TRBJ2-5|TRBD1|TRBV15|.
TGTGCCACCAGCACCGCAGGGGGTCGAGAGACCCAGTACTTC
CATSTAGGRETQYF
>TRBJ1-1|TRBD1|TRBV29-1|.
TGCAGCGTTGAAGAGGCAGGGGGCAGAACTGAAGCTTTCTTT
CSVEEAGGRTEAFF
>TRBJ1-1|TRBD1|TRBV20-1|few
TGCAGTGCCCGGGACAGCCCAACGAGCACTGAAGCTTTCTTT
CSARDSPTSTEAFF
>TRBJ2-5|.|TRBV28|few
TGTGCCAGCAGTTACGCGAAGGGCCTCCAAGAGACCCAGTACTTC
CASSYAKGLQETQYF
>TRBJ1-2|.|TRBV6-6|few
TGTGCCAGCAGTAGCAGCGACCCCTCTAACTATGGCTACACCTTC
CASSSSDPSNYGYTF
>TRBJ1-5|.|TRBV7-8|.
TGTGCCAGCAGCTTAGTGGTTTCGGCAATGGGGCAGCCCCAGCATTTT
CASSLVVSAMGQPQHF
>TRBJ2-7|.|TRBV10-3|.
TGTGCCATCAGGAAACTAGATACCTACGAGCAGTACTTC
CAIRKLDTYEQYF
>TRBJ2-5|TRBD2|TRBV9|.
TGTGCCAGCAGCGTAGCGGCTAGCGGGGGTCAAGAGACCCAGTACTTC
CASSVAASGGQETQYF
>TRBJ2-5|TRBD1|TRBV20-1|.
TGCAGTGCTAGAGTCGCCGGGACAGGGGCGCGAGAGACCCAGTACTTC
CSARVAGTGARETQYF
>TRBJ1-6|.|TRBV2|few
TGTGCCAGCAGTGAACAGGGAAATTCACCCCTCCACTTT
CASSEQGNSPLHF
>TRBJ2-7|.|TRBV6-4|.
TGTGCCAGCAGCCGAGAAATCGGACAGTCCTACGAGCAGTACTTC
CASSREIGQSYEQYF
>TRBJ2-7|TRBD1|TRBV3-1|.
TGTGCCAGCAGCCAGGGCAGACAGGGGGCCTACGAGCAGTACTTC
CASSQGRQGAYEQYF
>TRBJ2-5|TRBD1|TRBV5-1|.
TGCGCCAGCAGCTTGGCGGGTGGGACAGGGCAGCTCGTAGAGACCCAGTACTTC
CASSLAGGTGQLVETQYF
>TRBJ2-2|TRBD1|TRBV4-3|.
TGCGCCAGCAGCCAAGCCTCGACAGGGCTTATTGCGGGGGAGCTGTTTTTT
CASSQASTGLIAGELFF
>TRBJ2-4|.|TRBV4-2|.
TGTGCCAGCAGCCAAGGGCCATCCACCCTAGCCAAAAACATTCAGTACTTC
CASSQGPSTLAKNIQYF
>TRBJ2-1|.|TRBV2|once
TGTGCCAGCTTCCCCCGGTGGGCTTCCGGAGAGACCCAGTTCTTC
CASFPRWASGETQFF
>TRBJ2-3|.|TRBV28|.
TGTGCCAGCAGATTCACCAAGAGGGGCAGCCCCACAGATACGCAGTATTTT
CASRFTKRGSPTDTQYF
>TRBJ2-5|.|TRBV9|few
TGTGCCAGCAGCGTAGGTGATGGGGTAGTAGAGACCCAGTACTTC
CASSVGDGVVETQYF
>TRBJ2-7|.|TRBV4-1|.
TGCGCCAGCAGCCAAGATAGGGGGAGCTTCTACGAGCAGTACTTC
CASSQDRGSFYEQYF
>TRBJ2-7|.|TRBV4-2|.
TGTGCCAGCAGTCACGAGTGGCGGGACCCTTTATACGAGCAGTACTTC
CASSHEWRDPLYEQYF
>TRBJ1-2|TRBD1|TRBV6-8|.
TGTGCCAGCAGTTACACGGAACAGGGGAGGGGTGGCTACACCTTC
CASSYTEQGRGGYTF
>TRBJ2-7|TRBD2|TRBV7-2|.
TGTGCCAGCAGCTTAGTAGCGGGGGGCAACGAGCAGTACTTC
CASSLVAGGNEQYF
>TRBJ2-3|.|TRBV21-1|few
TGTGCCAGCAGCACACGGGACAGGGGCCTTAGCACAGATACGCAGTATTTT
CASSTRDRGLSTDTQYF
>TRBJ2-7|.|TRBV12-3/TRBV12-4|.
TGTGCCAGCAGTTTAAGGGGGGTCATCGACGAGCAGTACTTC
CASSLRGVIDEQYF